The 5 T cell receptor beta chains reported below all come from one sample, sequenced in a study of Ad26.COV2.S vaccination and SARS-CoV-2 variants. Clones were sequenced by immunoSEQ multiplex PCR, and TCRdb holds only the in-frame ones, with some missing. The repertoire holds 430,000 or so clones, with 80% to 90% as singletons. This sample's treatment: around 19 received Ad26.COV2.S at low or high dose, single or two shots; roughly five received placebo; per-sample allocation not given. Collection of the samples took place on day 63 after the first injection of vaccine or placebo. Specimen: peripheral blood, collected in a trial of Ad26.COV2.S vaccine versus placebo. Receptors originate from a person aged 18 to 59 who received the Ad26.COV2.S COVID-19 vaccine or a placebo.

The chain carries TRBV2 and TRBJ1-3; tentative D call: TRBD1 (6 bases). V was shortened by 6 bases and J by 7 bases, with 19 bases between the two germline ends. This CDR3 comprises 15 residues. Looked up from germline, CDR1 is SNHLY and CDR2 is FYNNEI. CDR3 sequence: CASRRGTIIGNTIYF. The CDR3 nucleotides are TGTGCCAGCAGGCGCGGGACAATTATCGGGAACACCATATATTTT.

CDR3 protein: CASSRLDRGYQPQHF. CDR3 in DNA: TGTGCCAGCAGCCGATTGGACAGGGGATATCAGCCCCAGCATTTT. The chain couples TRBV6-2 or TRBV6-3 to TRBJ1-5, with 9 bases lining up with TRBD1. V lost 6 bases and J lost 5; bases outside the gene matches: 8. The V gene's germline CDR1 is MNHEY and CDR2 SVGEGT. The CDR3 is 15 amino acids.

This clone was observed a handful of times. V gene TRBV6-2 or TRBV6-3 combines with J gene TRBJ2-5; D possibly matches TRBD1 or TRBD2 (5 bases each). Germline-derived CDR1 and CDR2 are MNHEY and SVGEGT. V gave up 2 bases and J gave up 5 bases, with 18 bases separating them. This CDR3 spans 16 amino acids. The CDR3 here is CASSYPRGEGGETQYF. The CDR3 DNA follows: TGTGCCAGCAGTTACCCGAGAGGGGAAGGTGGGGAGACCCAGTACTTC.

This clone was recorded once. This sequence joins TRBV5-5 and TRBJ2-7; a weak D match, TRBD1 (6 bases). The V gene lost 0 bases and the J gene lost 12 bases, with 19 bases spanning the gap. The CDR3 loop spans 14 amino acids. Germline V CDR1 and CDR2: SGHKS, YYEKEE (reference sequence). The CDR3 protein is CASSLADGQREGYV. The CDR3 coding sequence is TGTGCCAGCAGCTTGGCAGATGGACAGCGTGAAGGGTACGTC.

This clone was observed once. The V gene is TRBV7-2, the J gene TRBJ2-7; D is possibly TRBD2 (7 bases). CDR1 is SGHTA and CDR2 is FQGNSA in the germline V gene. The CDR3 contains 14 residues. V lost 2 bases and J 4 bases, leaving 12 bases between the germline ends. The CDR3 loop reads CASSLFRGGYEQYV. The CDR3 nucleotides are TGTGCCAGCAGCTTATTTAGGGGGGGGTACGAGCAGTACGTC.